The T cell receptor beta chain described here comes from a study of sequential checkpoint blockade in melanoma. Treatment given: randomized to nivolumab then ipilimumab (arm A) or the reverse (arm B). The sample holds a few counts of this clone. Assay used: immunoSEQ multiplex PCR; TCRdb lists only in-frame clones, some missing. The sample lists over 4,500 clones, approximately 35% seen once, with about 12% in the top ten. The V gene lost 5 bases and the J gene lost 4 bases, with 15 bases spanning the gap. The CDR3 consists of 15 residues. The sequence was collected from a human donor with melanoma. Material: tumor tissue (inferred from file names), obtained from a patient given nivolumab and ipilimumab in sequence. The chain is built from TRBV6-7 and TRBJ2-1; D is perhaps TRBD1 or TRBD2 (6 bases each). TRBV6-7 belongs to the ORF category, with a function that is uncertain. The DNA for the CDR3 is TGTGCCAGCAGTGAAGGGGGGACGGAATACAATGAGCAGTTCTTC. Protein: CASSEGGTEYNEQFF.